This T cell receptor (beta chain) stems from a study of cytomegalovirus exposure and HLA in healthy donors. Study summary: Ancestry clustering placed more than 65% of under 450 genotyped donors in the Caucasian-associated cluster. Study-wide points: Diagnosis of cytomegalovirus status made by the classifier reportedly showed high specificity and sensitivity. Specificity of three CMV-associated chains for CMV antigens was verified in vitro.

About this clone itself: Its specificity is unknown. Compared with germline, one end of the junction differs, possibly owing to a read error.

The PCR made use of 60 Vbeta and 13 Jbeta primers. Assay: immunoSEQ multiplex PCR; the TCRdb copy retains only in-frame clones and omits some. The data show 150,000 to 200,000 clones, around 80% seen once. The clonotype comes from a man aged 18 to 29 in good health and CMV-seronegative. The source material was PBMCs.

The CDR3 sequence is CASSARAGFQETQYF. The CDR3 DNA follows: TGTGCTAGCAGCGCAAGAGCGGGGTTCCAAGAGACCCAGTACTTC. V and J are TRBV7-7 and TRBJ2-5; 7 bases align to TRBD2. The CDR3 has 15 amino acids. Looked up from germline, CDR1 is SSHAT and CDR2 is FNYEAQ (reference sequence).